The 4 T cell receptor beta chains presented below share a single source sample, sequenced in a study of CD8+ T cells in alopecia areata. Treatment reported: oral pan-JAK inhibitor, 5-10 mg twice daily. Investigators isolated RNA and reverse transcribed it into cDNA to act as the sequencing template. Some clones are missing from TCRdb's copy, which holds only in-frame ones; the method was immunoSEQ multiplex PCR. Of around 140,000 clones listed, 45% to 65% are singletons. This specimen was CD8+ T cells sorted from blood, taken at week 4, from a patient treated with tofacitinib. The receptors here all came from a human donor with alopecia areata.

This rearrangement joins TRBV7-2 to TRBJ2-5, with 12 bases fitting TRBD1. Trimming cost V 1 base and J 5 bases; bases outside gene matches: 5. The CDR3 is made up of 16 amino acids. Germline CDR1 SGHTA, CDR2 FQGNSA. In DNA, the CDR3 is TGTGCCAGCAGCTTAGTGGGACAGGGGGCGTGGGAGACCCAGTACTTC. Its translation: CASSLVGQGAWETQYF.

Only a few counts were recorded for this clone. The chain is built from TRBV27 and TRBJ1-2; the match to TRBD1 covers 9 bases. V lost 6 bases, J lost 8 bases, and 10 bases stayed unmatched. Germline CDR1 MNHEY, CDR2 SMNVEV (reference sequence). CDR3 length: 14 residues. CDR3: CASSSTGGGRGYTF. The DNA for the CDR3 is TGTGCCAGCAGCTCGACAGGGGGAGGGCGGGGCTACACCTTC.

The chain is built from TRBV9 and TRBJ1-1, with 7 bases lining up with TRBD1. Germline CDR1 reads SGDLS; CDR2 reads YYNGEE. CDR3 length: 16 amino acids. V gave up 0 bases and J gave up 3 bases; unmatched junction bases: 8. The CDR3 DNA is TGTGCCAGCAGCGTAGAAGGGACAGAGAGGGACACTGAAGCTTTCTTT. Its protein is CASSVEGTERDTEAFF.

This chain joins TRBV6-5 and TRBJ2-7; 8 bases match TRBD2. V was clipped by 6 bases and J by 4 bases; unmatched bases: 8. Germline V gene lookup returns CDR1 MNHEY and CDR2 SVGAGI. The CDR3 runs to 14 residues. The CDR3 coding sequence is TGTGCCAGCAGGCCGGGAGGGGCCCGGTACGAGCAGTACTTC. Translated, it gives CASRPGGARYEQYF.